The T cell receptor beta chain under discussion was sequenced for a study of CD4 T cells in relation to SARS-CoV-2 and coronaviruses. Unexposed donor CD4+ T cells date from about 2011-2018, before the COVID-19 pandemic. Trimming took off 5 bases at V and 0 bases at J, with 11 bases between the two ends. The CDR3 is made up of 15 amino acids. The germline V gene has CDR1 SGHTA and CDR2 FQGNSA. Generated by immunoSEQ multiplex PCR, the TCRdb table keeps only in-frame clones and is missing some. Seen here are about 55,000 clones, about nine tenths observed once, and the top ten hold 1.1% to 1.5%. The chain is built from TRBV7-2 and TRBJ1-3; tentatively, D is TRBD1 (6 bases). Sequenced input: memory CD4+ T cells from PBMCs. This clonotype was sampled from a human donor in good health. CDR3 nucleotide sequence: TGTGCCAGCAGCGCACAGGGCTCCTCTGGAAACACCATATATTTT. Its protein product is CASSAQGSSGNTIYF.